The 4 T cell receptor beta chains given below trace back to one sample, sequenced in a study of cytotoxic CD8 clonotypes in ibrutinib-treated CLL. Assay used: immunoSEQ multiplex PCR; TCRdb lists only in-frame clones, some missing. The data show approximately 120,000 clones, roughly 80% seen once. The starting material was PBMCs, obtained after 24 months of ibrutinib treatment. The receptors here all came from a human donor with chronic lymphocytic leukemia.

As regards this clone: This CDR3 is also generated by other DNA sequences in the sample. The chain joins TRBV7-9 to TRBJ2-6; D might be TRBD2 (6 bases). CDR3 length equals 15 residues. Germline CDR1 reads SEHNR; CDR2 reads FQNEAQ (reference sequence). V lost 3 bases and J lost 0, with 6 bases in between. The CDR3: CASSLGGSGANVLTF. Here the CDR3 DNA reads TGTGCCAGCAGCTTGGGAGGCTCTGGGGCCAACGTCCTGACTTTC.

The rearrangement uses TRBV11-2 and TRBJ2-3; the match to TRBD2 covers 10 bases. V shed 5 bases and J 1 base; nucleotides not matched to a gene: 3. CDR3 length equals 15 residues. In germline, CDR1 is SGHAT, CDR2 FQNNGV. Here the CDR3 reads CASSRLAGGTDTQYF. The CDR3, as DNA: TGTGCCAGCAGCCGGCTAGCGGGGGGCACAGATACGCAGTATTTT.

The V gene is TRBV19, the J gene TRBJ1-1; 8 positions agree with TRBD1. V lost 3 bases and J lost 5; bases outside the gene matches: 8. Germline V lookup: CDR1 LNHDA, CDR2 SQIVND (reference sequence). The CDR3 runs to 15 residues. For the CDR3, the DNA is TGTGCCAGTAGTATCGGAACAGGGGGGGGTACTGAAGCTTTCTTT. It encodes CASSIGTGGGTEAFF.

The CDR3: CASSLGGQGFSPLHF. In nucleotides, the CDR3 is TGTGCCAGCAGCTTAGGTGGGCAGGGGTTTTCACCCCTCCACTTT. The chain combines TRBV7-8 with TRBJ1-6, with D maybe TRBD1 (6 bases). The CDR3 length is 15 residues. Germline V gene lookup returns CDR1 SGHVS and CDR2 FQNEAQ. V was pared by 1 base and J by 9 bases, with 13 bases between.